The clone carrying this T cell receptor (beta chain) was counted only a few times. Its antigen is not known. The sample is drawn from a study of T cells in Graves' hyperthyroidism and ophthalmopathy. Amplification targeted TCR beta CDR3 regions from RNA transcripts. First-round RT-PCR targeting the TCR CDR3 was performed with the HTBI primer set. TCRdb reprocessed the multiplex PCR reads via MiXCR and lists one record per CDR3 protein. Of about 250,000 distinct CDR3 sequences in the sample, approximately 20% were seen once. Clinical symptoms, serum thyroxine and TRAb, thyroid ultrasound and orbital computed tomography together formed the diagnostic basis. General study points: Clonotypes that were expanded in thyroid above 0.001 mostly appeared in blood too.

The CDR3 has 14 amino acids. Trimming removed 0 bases at V and 0 bases at J, with 6 bases between. CDR1 and CDR2 from the germline V gene are PRHDT and FYEKMQ (reference sequence). The origin of this receptor is a man aged 25-40 years with Graves' ophthalmopathy. The rearrangement links TRBV13 to TRBJ2-7; D remains ambiguous. The sample taken for sequencing was blood. The CDR3 protein is CASSLGDVSYEQYF. CDR3 in DNA: TGTGCCAGCAGCTTAGGGGACGTCTCCTACGAGCAGTACTTC. Using reference TRBV13 and TRBJ2-7 for the parts outside the CDR3, the full variable domain is AAGVIQSPRHLIKEKRETATLKCYPIPRHDTVYWYQQGPGQDPQFLISFYEKMQSDKGSIPDRFSAQQFSDYHSELNMSSLELGDSALYFCASSLGDVSYEQYFGPGTRLTVT.